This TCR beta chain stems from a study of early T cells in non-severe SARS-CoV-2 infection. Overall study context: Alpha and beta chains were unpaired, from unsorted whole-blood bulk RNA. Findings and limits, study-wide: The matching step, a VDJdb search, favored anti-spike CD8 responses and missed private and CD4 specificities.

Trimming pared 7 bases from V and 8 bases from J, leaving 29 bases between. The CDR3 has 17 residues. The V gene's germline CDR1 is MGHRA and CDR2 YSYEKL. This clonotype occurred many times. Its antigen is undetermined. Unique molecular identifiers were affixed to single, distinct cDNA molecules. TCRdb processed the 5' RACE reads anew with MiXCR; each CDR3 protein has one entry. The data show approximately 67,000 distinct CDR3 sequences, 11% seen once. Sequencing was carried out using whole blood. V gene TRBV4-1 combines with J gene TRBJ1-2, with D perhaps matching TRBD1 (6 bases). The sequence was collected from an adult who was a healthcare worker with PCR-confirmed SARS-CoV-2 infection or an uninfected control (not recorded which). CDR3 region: CASTPDVTGTRSGGYTF. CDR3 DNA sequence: TGCGCCAGCACCCCCGACGTCACAGGGACGAGGTCAGGAGGCTACACCTTC.